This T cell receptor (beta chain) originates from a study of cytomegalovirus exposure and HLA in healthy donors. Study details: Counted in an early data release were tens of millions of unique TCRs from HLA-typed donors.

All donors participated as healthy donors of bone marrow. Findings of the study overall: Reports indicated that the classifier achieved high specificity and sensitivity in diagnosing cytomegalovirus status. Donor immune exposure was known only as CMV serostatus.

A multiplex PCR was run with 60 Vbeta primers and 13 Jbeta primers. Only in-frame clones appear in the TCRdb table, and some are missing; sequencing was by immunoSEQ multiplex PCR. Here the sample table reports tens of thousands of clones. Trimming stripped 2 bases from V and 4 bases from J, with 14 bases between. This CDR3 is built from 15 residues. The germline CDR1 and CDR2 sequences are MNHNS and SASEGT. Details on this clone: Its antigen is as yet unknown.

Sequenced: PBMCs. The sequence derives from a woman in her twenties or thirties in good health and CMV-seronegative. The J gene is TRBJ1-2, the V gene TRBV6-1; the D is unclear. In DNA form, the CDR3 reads TGTGCCAGCAGTGAATCAGGAGGACTGGGCTATGGCTACACCTTC. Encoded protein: CASSESGGLGYGYTF.